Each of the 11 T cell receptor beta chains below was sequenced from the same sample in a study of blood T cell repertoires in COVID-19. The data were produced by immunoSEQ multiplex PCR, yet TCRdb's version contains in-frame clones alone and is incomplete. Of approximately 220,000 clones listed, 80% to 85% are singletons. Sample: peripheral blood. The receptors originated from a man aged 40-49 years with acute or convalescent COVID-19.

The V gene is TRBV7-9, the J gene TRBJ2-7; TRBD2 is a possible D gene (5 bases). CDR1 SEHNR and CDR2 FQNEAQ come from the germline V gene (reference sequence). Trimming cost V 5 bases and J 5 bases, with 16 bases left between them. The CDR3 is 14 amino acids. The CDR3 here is CASSQATSIDEQYF. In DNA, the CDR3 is TGTGCCAGCAGCCAAGCTACTAGTATCGACGAGCAGTACTTC.

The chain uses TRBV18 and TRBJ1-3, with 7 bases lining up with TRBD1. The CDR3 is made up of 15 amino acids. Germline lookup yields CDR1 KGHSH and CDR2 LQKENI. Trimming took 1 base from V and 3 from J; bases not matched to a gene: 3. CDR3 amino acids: CASSPQGAVGNTIYF. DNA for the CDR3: TGTGCCAGCTCACCACAGGGGGCAGTTGGAAACACCATATATTTT.

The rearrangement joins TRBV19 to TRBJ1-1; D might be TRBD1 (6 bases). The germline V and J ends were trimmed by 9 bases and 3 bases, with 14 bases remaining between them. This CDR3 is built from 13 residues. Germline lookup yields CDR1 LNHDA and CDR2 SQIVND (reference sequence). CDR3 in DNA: TGTGCCAGCTTCCGGGGGGCAGACACTGAAGCTTTCTTT. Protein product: CASFRGADTEAFF.

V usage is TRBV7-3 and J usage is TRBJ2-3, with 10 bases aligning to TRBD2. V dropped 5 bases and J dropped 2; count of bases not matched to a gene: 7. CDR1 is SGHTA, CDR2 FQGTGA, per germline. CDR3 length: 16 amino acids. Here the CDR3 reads CASSQGLASFTDTQYF. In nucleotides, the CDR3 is TGTGCCAGCAGCCAGGGACTAGCGTCATTCACAGATACGCAGTATTTT.

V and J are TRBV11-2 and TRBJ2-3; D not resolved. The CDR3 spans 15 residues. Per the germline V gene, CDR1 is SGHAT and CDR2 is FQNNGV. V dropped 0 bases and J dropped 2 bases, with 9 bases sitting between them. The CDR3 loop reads CASSLDTGTTDTQYF. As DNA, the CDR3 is TGTGCCAGCAGCTTAGATACGGGTACCACAGATACGCAGTATTTT.

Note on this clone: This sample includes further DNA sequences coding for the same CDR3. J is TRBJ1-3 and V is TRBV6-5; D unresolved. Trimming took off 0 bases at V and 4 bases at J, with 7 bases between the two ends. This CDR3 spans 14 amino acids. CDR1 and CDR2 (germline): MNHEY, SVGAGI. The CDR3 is CASSYSTGGNTIYF. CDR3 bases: TGTGCCAGCAGTTACTCTACGGGAGGAAACACCATATATTTT.

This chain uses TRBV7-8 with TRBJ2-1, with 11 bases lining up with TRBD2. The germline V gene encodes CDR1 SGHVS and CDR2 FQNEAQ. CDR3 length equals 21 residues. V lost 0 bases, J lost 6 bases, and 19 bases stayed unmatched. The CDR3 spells CASSLARALAGGLTPSNEQFF. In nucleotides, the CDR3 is TGTGCCAGCAGCTTAGCTCGCGCCCTAGCGGGAGGCCTAACCCCTTCCAATGAGCAGTTCTTC. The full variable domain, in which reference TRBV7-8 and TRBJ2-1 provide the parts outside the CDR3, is GAGVSQSPRYKVAKRGQDVALRCDPISGHVSLFWYQQALGQGPEFLTYFQNEAQLDKSGLPSDRFFAERPEGSVSTLKIQRTQQEDSAVYLCASSLARALAGGLTPSNEQFFGPGTRLTVL.

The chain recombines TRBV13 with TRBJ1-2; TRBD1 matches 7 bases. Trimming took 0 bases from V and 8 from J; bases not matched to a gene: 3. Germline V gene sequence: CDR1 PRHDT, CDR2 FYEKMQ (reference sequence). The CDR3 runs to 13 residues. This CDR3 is CASSLGTGRGYTF. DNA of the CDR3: TGTGCCAGCAGCTTAGGGACAGGGAGGGGCTACACCTTC.

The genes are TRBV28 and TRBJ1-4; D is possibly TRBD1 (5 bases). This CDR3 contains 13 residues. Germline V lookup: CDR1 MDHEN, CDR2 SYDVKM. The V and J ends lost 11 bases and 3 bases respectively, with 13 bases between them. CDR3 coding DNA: TGTGCCGCAGGACTACAGGCTAATGAAAAACTGTTTTTT. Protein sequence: CAAGLQANEKLFF.

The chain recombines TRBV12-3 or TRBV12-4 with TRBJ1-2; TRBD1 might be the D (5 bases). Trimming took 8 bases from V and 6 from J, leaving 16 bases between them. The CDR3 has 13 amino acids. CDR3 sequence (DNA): TGTGCCAGCCGCTGGTCAGGGAATGATGGCTACACCTTC. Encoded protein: CASRWSGNDGYTF.

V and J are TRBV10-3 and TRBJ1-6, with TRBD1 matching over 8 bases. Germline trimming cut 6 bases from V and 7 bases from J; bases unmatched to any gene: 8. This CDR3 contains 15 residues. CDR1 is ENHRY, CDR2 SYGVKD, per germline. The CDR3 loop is CAISGTGQDNSPLHF. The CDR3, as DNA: TGTGCCATCAGCGGGACAGGACAGGACAATTCACCCCTCCACTTT.